Below are 22 T cell receptor beta chains sequenced from a single sample in a study of T-cell reconstitution after alpha-beta-depleted transplantation in children. Unique molecular identifiers featured in how the TCRbeta library was prepared. TCRdb redid the calling of the PCR reads with MiXCR, one entry per CDR3 protein. This table has 600,000 to 700,000 distinct CDR3 sequences, roughly 17% appearing once. The sample consisted of PBMCs from the stem cell graft donor, taken from the stem cell graft. These receptors were obtained from a human donor who donated a stem cell graft to a child with acute myeloid leukemia.

This clonotype was counted many times. The CDR3: CATSDFRDADNEQFF. The CDR3 DNA reads as TGTGCCACCAGTGATTTCAGGGACGCAGACAATGAGCAGTTCTTC. The genes are TRBV24-1 and TRBJ2-1; D possibly matches TRBD1 or TRBD2 (5 bases each). This CDR3 has 15 amino acids. Trimming left V 1 base short and J 5 bases short, with 11 bases between. The germline CDR1 and CDR2 sequences are KGHDR and SFDVKD.

This clonotype came up many times. The chain carries TRBV25-1 and TRBJ2-5, with a possible D match to TRBD1 (6 bases). Deletions cut 5 bases from V and 1 base from J, with 8 bases between. The germline V gene encodes CDR1 MGHDK and CDR2 SYGVNS. The CDR3 totals 13 residues. The CDR3 spells CASSRTVQETQYF. CDR3 DNA: TGTGCCAGCAGTCGGACAGTCCAAGAGACCCAGTACTTC.

This clonotype was detected ten times or more. V gene TRBV20-1 combines with J gene TRBJ2-5; no clear D. V gave up 3 bases and J gave up 5 bases, with 4 bases separating them. Per the germline V gene, CDR1 is DFQATT and CDR2 is SNEGSKA (reference sequence). The CDR3 covers 10 residues. CDR3 coding DNA: TGCAGTGCTAGTTTTGAGACCCAGTACTTC. It translates to CSASFETQYF.

This clonotype has only a few counts. The chain employs TRBV5-1 and TRBJ1-1; no reliable D call. This CDR3 has 14 residues. From germline, CDR1 is SGHRS and CDR2 YFSETQ. V lost 2 bases, J lost 6 bases, and 14 bases lay in between. The CDR3 spells CASSLGRNVAEAFF. The CDR3 DNA reads as TGCGCCAGCAGCTTAGGACGGAATGTGGCTGAAGCTTTCTTT.

This clonotype was detected only a few times. The V and J genes are TRBV5-1 and TRBJ2-6, with a tentative D call TRBD1 (6 bases). V was cut by 6 bases and J by 0 bases, with 13 bases left in between. The germline V gene encodes CDR1 SGHRS and CDR2 YFSETQ. The CDR3 is made up of 16 amino acids. The CDR3 here is CASTTGTSSGANVLTF. CDR3 nucleotides: TGCGCCAGCACTACCGGGACATCCTCTGGGGCCAACGTCCTGACTTTC.

This clonotype has at least ten counts. V is TRBV20-1 and J is TRBJ2-5; D is unclear. Trimming left V 1 base short and J 5 bases short, with 5 bases between. CDR3 length: 11 amino acids. CDR1 DFQATT and CDR2 SNEGSKA come from the germline V gene (reference sequence). This CDR3 is CSARGSETQYF. The CDR3 nucleotides are TGCAGTGCTAGAGGTTCTGAGACCCAGTACTTC.

The chain links TRBV20-1 to TRBJ2-3; TRBD1 aligns across 7 bases. The CDR3 is made up of 17 amino acids. Losses at the gene ends were 5 bases for V and 0 bases for J; bases not matched to a gene: 14. CDR1 is DFQATT, CDR2 SNEGSKA, per germline (reference sequence). The CDR3 here is CSASEPYRGPSTDTQYF. The DNA of the CDR3 is TGCAGTGCTTCGGAGCCCTACAGGGGCCCCAGCACAGATACGCAGTATTTT.

This clonotype has a handful of counts. V usage is TRBV5-6 and J usage is TRBJ2-1; D call uncertain. CDR1 and CDR2 (germline): SGHDT, YYEEEE. This CDR3 comprises 13 residues. V lost 0 bases and J 7 bases, leaving 8 bases between the germline ends. The CDR3 reads CASSLVGKNEQFF. CDR3 in DNA: TGTGCCAGCAGCTTGGTAGGTAAAAATGAGCAGTTCTTC.

This clonotype was picked up many times. The V and J genes are TRBV5-6 and TRBJ1-6; possibly TRBD1 for D (5 bases). V lost 3 bases and J 7 bases, leaving 17 bases between the germline ends. The CDR3 length is 16 residues. Germline V gene sequence: CDR1 SGHDT, CDR2 YYEEEE. The CDR3 here is CASSSIIRVENSPLHF. The CDR3 DNA reads as TGTGCCAGCAGCTCGATAATCAGGGTCGAGAATTCACCCCTCCACTTT.

Ten or more counts support this clonotype. The rearrangement uses TRBV20-1 and TRBJ2-3; 11 bases match TRBD2. The germline CDR1 and CDR2 sequences are DFQATT and SNEGSKA (reference sequence). This CDR3 contains 15 residues. V dropped 0 bases and J dropped 3; count of bases not matched to a gene: 2. The DNA of the CDR3 is TGCAGTGCTAGAGAGAGACTAGCGGGAACAGATACGCAGTATTTT. As protein: CSARERLAGTDTQYF.

This clonotype was recorded only once. A read error may be the cause here, since a much bigger clone is one base away. The chain carries TRBV2 and TRBJ2-1, with D unclear. The V end lost 1 base, the J end lost 4 bases, and 8 bases lay between the germline ends. Per germline, CDR1 SNHLY and CDR2 FYNNEI. This CDR3 has 14 residues. The CDR3 reads CASSEDRRYNEQFF. The CDR3 DNA follows: TGTGCCAGCAGTGAAGACAGAAGATACAATGAGCAGTTCTTC.

This chain uses TRBV28 with TRBJ2-3; 7 bases align to TRBD1. This CDR3 is built from 17 residues. Germline-derived CDR1 and CDR2 are MDHEN and SYDVKM. Trimming removed 5 bases from V and 3 bases from J; junction bases left unmatched: 14. CDR3 amino acids: CASSPLTDRAGTDTQYF. The CDR3 nucleotides are TGTGCCAGCAGTCCACTAACCGACAGGGCGGGTACAGATACGCAGTATTTT.

A few counts support this clonotype. V and J are TRBV27 and TRBJ2-3; D not resolved. The V end lost 7 bases, the J end lost 1 base, and 12 bases lay between the germline ends. Germline lookup yields CDR1 MNHEY and CDR2 SMNVEV (reference sequence). This CDR3 has 14 residues. As DNA, the CDR3 is TGTGCCAGCACTGCCGGGTCCGGCACAGATACGCAGTATTTT. This gives the protein CASTAGSGTDTQYF.

The sample holds many counts of this clonotype. The genes are TRBV7-2 and TRBJ2-3, with a tentative D call TRBD1 (5 bases). V was trimmed by 3 bases and J by 2 bases, leaving 15 bases between them. The CDR3 has 16 residues. Germline values: CDR1 SGHTA, CDR2 FQGNSA. CDR3 in DNA: TGTGCCAGCAGCTTTTCTGGGGCGGTGGCCACAGATACGCAGTATTTT. Residues: CASSFSGAVATDTQYF. Complete variable domain (other parts from reference TRBV7-2 and TRBJ2-3): GAGVSQSPSNKVTEKGKDVELRCDPISGHTALYWYRQSLGQGLEFLIYFQGNSAPDKSGLPSDRFSAERTGGSVSTLTIQRTQQEDSAVYLCASSFSGAVATDTQYFGPGTRLTVL.

In this sample, this clonotype turned up a few times. This sequence joins TRBV3-1 and TRBJ2-5; 9 bases line up with TRBD1. The CDR3 is 15 amino acids. Germline trimming cut 4 bases from V and 5 bases from J; bases unmatched to any gene: 8. The germline CDR1 and CDR2 sequences are LGHDT and YNNKEL (reference sequence). DNA for the CDR3: TGTGCCAGCAGCCTACAGGGACAGGGAGCGGAGACCCAGTACTTC. Translation: CASSLQGQGAETQYF.

The table lists this clonotype with a few counts. For the CDR3, the DNA is TGCAGTGCTCTGGGAGAATTTGGCAATCAGCCCCAGCATTTT. Translating gives CSALGEFGNQPQHF. The rearrangement uses TRBV20-1 and TRBJ1-5; D is undetermined. Deletions cut 5 bases from V and 2 bases from J, with 13 bases between. Per germline, CDR1 DFQATT and CDR2 SNEGSKA (reference sequence). This CDR3 region has 14 residues.

A remark on this clonotype: A much larger clone differs by one base, so this may be a read error. The rearrangement uses TRBV4-3 and TRBJ2-2; 7 bases agree with TRBD1. The CDR3 loop spans 14 amino acids. V gave up 5 bases and J gave up 6 bases; unmatched junction bases: 6. From germline, CDR1 is LGHNA and CDR2 YSLEER. In DNA form, the CDR3 reads TGCGCCAGCAGCTCCAGACAGGGACCCGGGGAGCTGTTTTTT. It encodes CASSSRQGPGELFF.

This clonotype was seen only a few times. The chain links TRBV20-1 to TRBJ2-5; tentatively, D is TRBD1 (7 bases). This CDR3 is built from 12 residues. V lost 5 bases to trimming and J lost 5 bases, with 12 bases between them. Germline loops: CDR1 DFQATT, CDR2 SNEGSKA (reference sequence). The CDR3 nucleotides read TGCAGTGCTGGACCAGGGGGGGAGACCCAGTACTTC. Protein: CSAGPGGETQYF.

The chain uses TRBV20-1 and TRBJ1-5; the D is unclear. Per the germline V gene, CDR1 is DFQATT and CDR2 is SNEGSKA (reference sequence). The CDR3 has 16 amino acids. V lost 0 bases and J 0 bases, leaving 12 bases between the germline ends. Written as DNA, the CDR3 is TGCAGTGCTAGAGATAGCCGAAAAGATAGCAATCAGCCCCAGCATTTT. Amino acid sequence: CSARDSRKDSNQPQHF.

The chain employs TRBV7-8 and TRBJ2-6; the D is unclear. The CDR3 length is 17 residues. Germline CDR1 SGHVS, CDR2 FQNEAQ. Trimming stripped 3 bases from V and 0 bases from J, with 12 bases between. The CDR3 region has the DNA TGTGCCAGCAGCTTTAGGTCCCGCAGCTCTGGGGCCAACGTCCTGACTTTC. It translates to CASSFRSRSSGANVLTF.

This clonotype was seen repeatedly, ten times or more. The chain links TRBV20-1 to TRBJ2-3, with 7 bases fitting TRBD2. J was trimmed by 1 base and V by 7 bases; bases with no gene match: 8. The length of the CDR3 is 14 residues. The V gene's germline CDR1 is DFQATT and CDR2 SNEGSKA (reference sequence). The CDR3 coding sequence is TGCAGTGGGGCCGGGACTACCCGCACAGATACGCAGTATTTT. It specifies CSGAGTTRTDTQYF.

This clonotype was seen at least ten times. V gene TRBV2 combines with J gene TRBJ2-3; D ambiguous. The CDR3 runs to 13 residues. Germline-derived CDR1 and CDR2 are SNHLY and FYNNEI. V lost 7 bases and J lost 2, with 10 bases in between. The CDR3 DNA reads TGTGCCAGCACTTCCAGGATCACAGATACGCAGTATTTT. Translating gives CASTSRITDTQYF.